The clone carrying this TCR beta chain was seen a single time. The sample is drawn from a study of blood T cell repertoires in COVID-19. Study-wide context: COVID-19 samples, acute and convalescent, were from the United States, Italy and Spain.

Germline V CDR1 and CDR2: SGHRS, YFSETQ. CDR3 length: 14 residues. Trimming left V 0 bases short and J 1 base short, with 8 bases between. Enrolled through a virtual design, the participants were between about 18 and 100 years of age and came from 24 US areas. Self-reported history from a screening survey and questionnaire set each donor's cohort. In the original workflow: Amplification with reference gene primers provided the estimates of nucleated cell counts. The protocol was immunoSEQ multiplex PCR, while the TCRdb copy is restricted to in-frame clones and leaves out a portion. The DNA was the basis for D and trimming; V, J and clone size are from that table. The sample holds some 170,000 clones, roughly 87% seen once.

The genes are TRBV5-1 and TRBJ2-7; no firm D call. Sequenced material: PBMCs or T cells enriched from blood (not recorded which). This sequence originates from a human donor with acute COVID-19. The donor label of this sample is uncertain. The CDR3 sequence: CASSLVRFSYEQYF. CDR3 DNA sequence: TGCGCCAGCAGCTTGGTTCGGTTTTCCTACGAGCAGTACTTC.